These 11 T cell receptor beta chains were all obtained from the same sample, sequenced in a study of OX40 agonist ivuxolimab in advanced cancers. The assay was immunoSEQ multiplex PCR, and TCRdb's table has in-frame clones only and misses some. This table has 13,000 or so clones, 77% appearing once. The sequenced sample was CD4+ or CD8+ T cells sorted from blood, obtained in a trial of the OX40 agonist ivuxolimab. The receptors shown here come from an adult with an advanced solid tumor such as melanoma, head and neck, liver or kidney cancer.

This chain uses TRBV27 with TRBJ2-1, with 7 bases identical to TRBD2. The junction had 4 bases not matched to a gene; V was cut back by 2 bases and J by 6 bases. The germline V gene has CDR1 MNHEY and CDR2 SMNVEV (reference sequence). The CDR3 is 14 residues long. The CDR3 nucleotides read TGTGCCAGCAGTTTAGCGGGAGAGGGCAATGAGCAGTTCTTC. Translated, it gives CASSLAGEGNEQFF.

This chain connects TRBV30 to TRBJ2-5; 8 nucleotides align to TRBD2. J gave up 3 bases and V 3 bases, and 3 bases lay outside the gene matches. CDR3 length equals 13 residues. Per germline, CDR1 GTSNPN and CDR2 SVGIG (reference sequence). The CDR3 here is CAWRTSAKETQYF. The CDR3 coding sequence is TGTGCCTGGAGGACTAGCGCGAAAGAGACCCAGTACTTC.

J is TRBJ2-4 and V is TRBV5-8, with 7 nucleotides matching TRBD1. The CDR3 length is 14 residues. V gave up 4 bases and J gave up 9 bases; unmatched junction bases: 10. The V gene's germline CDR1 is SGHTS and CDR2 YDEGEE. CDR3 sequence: CASSPRQGQGIQYF. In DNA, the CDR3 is TGTGCCAGCAGCCCAAGACAGGGCCAGGGCATTCAGTACTTC.

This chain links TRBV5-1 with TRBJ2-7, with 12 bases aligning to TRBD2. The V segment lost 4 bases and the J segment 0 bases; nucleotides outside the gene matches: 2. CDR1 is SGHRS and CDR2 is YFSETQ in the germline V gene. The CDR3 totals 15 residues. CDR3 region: CASSTTSGSSYEQYF. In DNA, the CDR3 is TGCGCCAGCAGCACGACTAGCGGGAGCTCCTACGAGCAGTACTTC.

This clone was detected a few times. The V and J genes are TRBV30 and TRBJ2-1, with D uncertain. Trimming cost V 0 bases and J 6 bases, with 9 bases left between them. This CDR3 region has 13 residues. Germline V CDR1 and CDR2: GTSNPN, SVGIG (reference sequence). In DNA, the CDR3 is TGTGCCTGGAGTGTCGGATTTTTCAATGAGCAGTTCTTC. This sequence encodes CAWSVGFFNEQFF.

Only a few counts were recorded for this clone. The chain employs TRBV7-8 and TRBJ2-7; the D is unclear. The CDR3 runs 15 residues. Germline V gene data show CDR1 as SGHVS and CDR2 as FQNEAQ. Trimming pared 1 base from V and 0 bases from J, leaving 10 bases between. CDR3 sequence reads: CASSLGGYFSYEQYF. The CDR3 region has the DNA TGTGCCAGCAGCTTAGGTGGCTACTTCTCCTACGAGCAGTACTTC.

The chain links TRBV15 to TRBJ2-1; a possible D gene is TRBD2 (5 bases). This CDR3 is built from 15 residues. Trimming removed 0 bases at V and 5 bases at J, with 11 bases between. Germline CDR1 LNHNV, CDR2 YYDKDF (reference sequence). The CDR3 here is CATSRDSGIHNEQFF. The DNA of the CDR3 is TGTGCCACCAGCAGAGATTCCGGGATTCACAATGAGCAGTTCTTC.

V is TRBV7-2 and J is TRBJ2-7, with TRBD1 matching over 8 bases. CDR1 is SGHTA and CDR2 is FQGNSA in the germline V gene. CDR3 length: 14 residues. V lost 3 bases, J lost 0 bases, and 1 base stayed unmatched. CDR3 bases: TGTGCCAGCAGCTTCGGGACAGGCTCCTACGAGCAGTACTTC. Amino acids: CASSFGTGSYEQYF.

The CDR3: CASSGPGRGTQYF. The DNA of the CDR3 is TGTGCCAGCTCCGGTCCCGGGCGTGGGACCCAGTACTTC. This sequence joins TRBV5-6 and TRBJ2-5; D call uncertain. The V end was cut by 7 bases, the J end by 7 bases, with 17 bases between. The germline V gene has CDR1 SGHDT and CDR2 YYEEEE. This CDR3 contains 13 residues.

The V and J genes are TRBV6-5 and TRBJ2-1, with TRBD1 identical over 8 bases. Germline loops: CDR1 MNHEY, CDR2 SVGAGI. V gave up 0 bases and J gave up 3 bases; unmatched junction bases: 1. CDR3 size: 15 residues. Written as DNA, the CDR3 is TGTGCCAGCAGTTACTCCGGGACAGGCTACAATGAGCAGTTCTTC. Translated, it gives CASSYSGTGYNEQFF.

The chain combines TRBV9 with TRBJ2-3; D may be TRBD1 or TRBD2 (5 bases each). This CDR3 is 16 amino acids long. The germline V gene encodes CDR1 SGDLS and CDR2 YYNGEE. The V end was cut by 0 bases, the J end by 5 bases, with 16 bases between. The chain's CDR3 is CASSVDGDRLLDTQYF. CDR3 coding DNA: TGTGCCAGCAGCGTAGATGGGGACCGATTACTAGATACGCAGTATTTT.